Following are 17 T cell receptor beta chains from one sample sequenced in a study of blood T cells in healthy people across ages (dated by TCRdb to the mid-2010s). Libraries were built with 5' RACE. The listed sequencing device is Illumina HiSeq 2500. A second PCR of roughly 6 to 11 cycles was performed with a sample-barcoded 5' primer and a J-beta primer mix. TCRdb handled the public reads itself, with Q25 trimming in fastp and clone calling in MiXCR, and kept productive beta chains. Every CDR3 protein is listed once, alongside the most common genes and DNA of its rows. This sample has 850,000 to 1,100,000 distinct CDR3 sequences in its table, and approximately 38% of those were observed once. In total, the top ten clones hold 13% of the sample. Sequencing was done on a sample of blood. The receptors here all came from a young man in good health.

This clonotype has only a few counts. The chain uses TRBV20-1 and TRBJ1-6, with 7 nucleotides matching TRBD1. Germline CDR1 DFQATT, CDR2 SNEGSKA (reference sequence). The CDR3 covers 14 residues. V lost 6 bases, J lost 9 bases, and 11 bases stayed unmatched. Written as DNA, the CDR3 is TGCAGTGCCGAGACCGGGACAGAGGGTTCACCCCTCCACTTT. As protein: CSAETGTEGSPLHF.

This clonotype has more than one count but fewer than ten. This chain links TRBV7-2 with TRBJ2-5, with D unclear. V lost 2 bases to trimming and J lost 0 bases, with 7 bases between them. This CDR3 spans 14 amino acids. Germline values: CDR1 SGHTA, CDR2 FQGNSA. The CDR3, as DNA: TGTGCCAGCAGCTTATCGGTGAACCAAGAGACCCAGTACTTC. Translating gives CASSLSVNQETQYF.

This clonotype has only a few counts. The rearrangement uses TRBV12-3 or TRBV12-4 and TRBJ2-7; D is perhaps TRBD1 (6 bases). The CDR3 spans 15 residues. Trimming removed 3 bases from V and 3 bases from J, with 15 bases in between. The CDR3 region has the DNA TGTGCCAGCAGTTTGGGGAGCCGGGACAACTACGAGCAGTACTTC. Protein sequence: CASSLGSRDNYEQYF.

This clonotype was counted only a few times. The chain recombines TRBV6-6 with TRBJ1-5, with D possibly TRBD1 on 5 matching bases. Trimming pared 11 bases from V and 0 bases from J, leaving 14 bases between. Germline CDR1 MNHNY, CDR2 SVGAGI (reference sequence). The CDR3 runs 14 residues. CDR3 bases: TGTGCCGGGGACCGGGACGGTAGCAATCAGCCCCAGCATTTT. Amino acid sequence: CAGDRDGSNQPQHF.

There are a few counts of this clonotype. The gene calls are TRBV6-6 and TRBJ1-1; 8 positions agree with TRBD1. Germline lookup yields CDR1 MNHNY and CDR2 SVGAGI (reference sequence). The CDR3 has 13 residues. With V trimmed by 6 bases and J by 5 bases, 5 bases remained unmatched. This CDR3 reads CASSRTGWTEAFF. In nucleotides, the CDR3 is TGTGCCAGCAGCAGGACAGGGTGGACTGAAGCTTTCTTT.

V usage is TRBV4-3 and J usage is TRBJ2-3; possible D gene TRBD1, 6 bases. Trimming stripped 6 bases from V and 0 bases from J, with 16 bases between. The CDR3 loop spans 16 amino acids. The V gene's germline CDR1 is LGHNA and CDR2 YSLEER. CDR3 DNA sequence: TGCGCCAGCAGTCCAAGGGACACCTATAGCACAGATACGCAGTATTTT. Translating gives CASSPRDTYSTDTQYF.

The J gene is TRBJ2-7, the V gene TRBV30, with a weak D call TRBD1 (6 bases). The germline V and J ends were trimmed by 3 bases and 3 bases, with 12 bases remaining between them. Per germline, CDR1 GTSNPN and CDR2 SVGIG (reference sequence). This CDR3 is 13 amino acids long. This CDR3 is CAWSSWTDYEQYF. The CDR3 nucleotides read TGTGCCTGGAGCTCTTGGACAGACTACGAGCAGTACTTC.

Many counts were recorded for this clonotype. This chain joins TRBV12-3 or TRBV12-4 and TRBJ2-2; D may be TRBD1 (6 bases). CDR3 size: 14 residues. Deletions cut 6 bases from V and 5 bases from J, with 13 bases between. The CDR3 DNA sequence: TGTGCCAGCAGCCCTACAGGGTCGACCGGGGAGCTGTTTTTT. This translates into CASSPTGSTGELFF.

This chain links TRBV5-1 with TRBJ2-3, with unresolved D. This CDR3 region has 14 residues. CDR1 is SGHRS, CDR2 YFSETQ, per germline. V was pared by 2 bases and J by 6 bases, with 13 bases between. The CDR3 DNA follows: TGCGCCAGCAGCTTAGAGCTATCTCCTGATACGCAGTATTTT. Translating it yields CASSLELSPDTQYF.

This chain connects TRBV20-1 to TRBJ1-2, with D perhaps TRBD1 (6 bases). Germline V gene sequence: CDR1 DFQATT, CDR2 SNEGSKA (reference sequence). The CDR3 runs to 11 residues. The CDR3 protein is CSPQGSYGYTF. The CDR3 DNA follows: TGCAGCCCACAGGGAAGCTATGGCTACACCTTC.

The chain's CDR3 is CASSQERVGQSNQPQHF. CDR3 nucleotide sequence: TGTGCCAGCAGCCAAGAAAGGGTTGGACAGAGCAATCAGCCCCAGCATTTT. V is TRBV14 and J is TRBJ1-5; D might be TRBD1 (6 bases). CDR1 is SGHDN, CDR2 FVKESK, per germline. The CDR3 spans 17 residues. Trimming stripped 0 bases from V and 1 base from J, with 13 bases between.

Points on this clonotype: The junction and the germline gene differ at one end; a read error may be behind it. J is TRBJ1-2 and V is TRBV7-9, with TRBD1 matching over 8 bases. The CDR3 sequence is 15 residues long. CDR1 and CDR2 from the germline V gene are SEHNR and FQNEAQ (reference sequence). The CDR3 reads CASSLPGGAGYGYTF. DNA for the CDR3: TGTGCCAGTAGCTTACCAGGGGGCGCAGGCTATGGCTACACCTTC.

This chain uses TRBV28 with TRBJ2-3, with no clear D. CDR1 is MDHEN, CDR2 SYDVKM, per germline. The CDR3 sequence is 13 residues long. V lost 6 bases, J lost 4 bases, and 11 bases lay in between. The CDR3 DNA reads TGTGCCAGCAGGGCCGGACCCGCAGATACGCAGTATTTT. This translates into CASRAGPADTQYF.

This clonotype occurred a few times. The chain joins TRBV7-9 to TRBJ2-2, with D uncertain. The V end was cut by 1 base, the J end by 3 bases, with 9 bases between. The CDR3 consists of 15 residues. CDR1 is SEHNR, CDR2 FQNEAQ, per germline (reference sequence). CDR3 nucleotide sequence: TGTGCCAGCAGCTTAGGGCAGATTTACACCGGGGAGCTGTTTTTT. This codes for CASSLGQIYTGELFF.

The chain recombines TRBV20-1 with TRBJ1-2; no reliable D call. Deletions cut 7 bases from V and 5 bases from J, with 17 bases between. CDR1 and CDR2 (germline): DFQATT, SNEGSKA (reference sequence). This CDR3 contains 13 residues. The CDR3 spells CSVTPAYLYGYTF. Here the CDR3 DNA reads TGCAGTGTTACTCCAGCTTACCTATATGGCTACACCTTC.

The CDR3 nucleotides are TGTGCCTGGACTGTTGGGGTAGGCACAGATACGCAGTATTTT. It is translated as CAWTVGVGTDTQYF. The chain links TRBV30 to TRBJ2-3; no definite D call. There are 14 residues in the CDR3. Germline CDR1 and CDR2: GTSNPN and SVGIG (reference sequence). The V and J ends lost 4 bases and 1 base respectively, with 12 bases between them.

The chain carries TRBV6-6 and TRBJ1-1; no clear D. Germline V lookup: CDR1 MNHNY, CDR2 SVGAGI (reference sequence). Trimming took 6 bases from V and 0 from J, leaving 8 bases between them. This CDR3 is 13 amino acids long. CDR3 amino acids: CASSVDVNTEAFF. The CDR3 nucleotides read TGTGCCAGCAGCGTGGACGTGAACACTGAAGCTTTCTTT.